This TCR beta chain comes out of a study of CD8 T cells in Susac syndrome. Findings and limits, study-wide: TEMRA cells and active patients showed peak Susac CD8+ clonal expansion.

When the RNA was reverse transcribed, random hexamers were used with an input of roughly 0.45 to 1 ug. TCRdb reprocessed the immunoSEQ multiplex PCR reads via MiXCR and lists one record per CDR3 protein. The profile covers about 130,000 distinct CDR3 sequences, with approximately 95% appearing a single time and about 0.18% taken by the ten largest. A remark on this clonotype: The antigen remains undetermined.

The germline V gene has CDR1 MNHEY and CDR2 SVGAGI. The CDR3 is made up of 13 amino acids. J gave up 6 bases and V 6 bases, and 5 bases lay outside the gene matches. The sequenced sample was CD8+ T cells from PBMCs. The chain recombines TRBV6-5 with TRBJ2-3; TRBD2 aligns across 8 bases. The source of this sequence is a human donor with Susac syndrome. CDR3 residues: CASSRSGSDTQYF. The CDR3 DNA is TGTGCCAGCAGCCGCAGCGGGAGTGATACGCAGTATTTT.